These 7 T cell receptor beta chains were all obtained from the same sample, sequenced in a study of OX40 agonist ivuxolimab in advanced cancers. Profiling relied on immunoSEQ multiplex PCR, and the TCRdb table lists in-frame clones only, not all of them. In the table there are tens of thousands of clones, 85% of which are singletons. The specimen was CD4+ or CD8+ T cells sorted from blood, collected in a trial of the OX40 agonist ivuxolimab. The origin of the receptors is an adult with an advanced solid tumor such as melanoma, head and neck, liver or kidney cancer.

V is TRBV5-4 and J is TRBJ1-2; D is uncertain. Trimming took 4 bases from V and 3 from J, leaving 10 bases between them. The CDR3 is 13 residues long. CDR1 and CDR2 from the germline V gene are SGHNT and YYREEE (reference sequence). For the CDR3, the DNA is TGTGCCAGCAGCCTTCACGGAGACTATGGCTACACCTTC. This translates into CASSLHGDYGYTF.

This clone was counted between two and nine times. The chain joins TRBV18 to TRBJ2-5; 8 bases are shared with TRBD1. The germline V gene encodes CDR1 KGHSH and CDR2 LQKENI. The CDR3 runs 12 residues. Trimming took 6 bases from V and 4 from J; bases not matched to a gene: 1. The CDR3: CASSTGGETQYF. DNA of the CDR3: TGTGCCAGCTCCACAGGGGGAGAGACCCAGTACTTC.

V is TRBV7-2 and J is TRBJ1-2, with 7 bases identical to TRBD1. The germline CDR1 and CDR2 sequences are SGHTA and FQGNSA. After removal of 1 base from V and 5 bases from J, the junction contained 4 bases not matched to a gene. This CDR3 has 14 residues. The CDR3 loop reads CASSLGGRGYGYTF. CDR3 bases: TGTGCCAGCAGCTTAGGTGGCAGGGGGTATGGCTACACCTTC.

CDR3 amino acids: CASGPGSFSNQPQHF. In nucleotides, the CDR3 is TGTGCTAGTGGTCCCGGGTCTTTTAGCAATCAGCCCCAGCATTTT. The chain joins TRBV12-5 to TRBJ1-5; no clear D. The germline V gene has CDR1 LGHNT and CDR2 FRNRAP. CDR3 size: 15 residues. Trimming removed 5 bases at V and 0 bases at J, with 11 bases between. Together with reference TRBV12-5 and TRBJ1-5, the CDR3 gives the full variable domain: DARVTQTPRHKVTEMGQEVTMRCQPILGHNTVFWYRQTMMQGLELLAYFRNRAPLDDSGMPKDRFSAEMPDATLATLKIQPSEPRDSAVYFCASGPGSFSNQPQHFGDGTRLSIL.

The chain has TRBV7-9 and TRBJ2-7; D unclear. The germline gives CDR1 SEHNR, CDR2 FQNEAQ (reference sequence). The CDR3 covers 11 residues. The germline V and J ends were trimmed by 5 bases and 0 bases, with 2 bases remaining between them. The CDR3 DNA reads as TGTGCCAGCAGCCTCTCCTACGAGCAGTACTTC. Translating it yields CASSLSYEQYF.

This CDR3 is CASCEFNSPLHF. DNA for the CDR3: TGCGCCAGCTGCGAGTTCAATTCACCCCTCCACTTT. The V and J genes are TRBV5-1 and TRBJ1-6; D gene ambiguous. The V end was cut by 7 bases, the J end by 7 bases, with 9 bases between. The CDR3 contains 12 residues. Germline assignment: CDR1 SGHRS and CDR2 YFSETQ.

The V and J genes are TRBV11-2 and TRBJ2-1, with D perhaps matching TRBD2 (6 bases). CDR1 is SGHAT, CDR2 FQNNGV, per germline. V was shortened by 1 base and J by 5 bases, with 9 bases between the two germline ends. CDR3 size: 14 residues. The CDR3 reads CASSLARGDNEQFF. DNA of the CDR3: TGTGCCAGCAGCTTAGCCCGCGGGGACAATGAGCAGTTCTTC.